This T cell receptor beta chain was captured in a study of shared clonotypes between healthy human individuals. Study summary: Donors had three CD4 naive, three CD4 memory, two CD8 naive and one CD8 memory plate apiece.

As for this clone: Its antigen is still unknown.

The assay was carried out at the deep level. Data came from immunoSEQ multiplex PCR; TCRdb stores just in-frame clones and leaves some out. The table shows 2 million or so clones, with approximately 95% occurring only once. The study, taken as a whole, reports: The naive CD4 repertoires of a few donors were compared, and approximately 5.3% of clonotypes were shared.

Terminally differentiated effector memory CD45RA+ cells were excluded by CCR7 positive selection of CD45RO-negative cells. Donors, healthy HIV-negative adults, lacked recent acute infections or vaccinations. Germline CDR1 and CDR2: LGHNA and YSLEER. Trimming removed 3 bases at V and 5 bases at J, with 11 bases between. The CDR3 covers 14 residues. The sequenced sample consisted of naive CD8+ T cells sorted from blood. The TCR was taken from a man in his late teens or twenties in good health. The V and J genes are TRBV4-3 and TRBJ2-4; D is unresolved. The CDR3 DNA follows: TGCGCCAGCAGCCAGGACGCCAACGAAAACATTCAGTACTTC. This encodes CASSQDANENIQYF.